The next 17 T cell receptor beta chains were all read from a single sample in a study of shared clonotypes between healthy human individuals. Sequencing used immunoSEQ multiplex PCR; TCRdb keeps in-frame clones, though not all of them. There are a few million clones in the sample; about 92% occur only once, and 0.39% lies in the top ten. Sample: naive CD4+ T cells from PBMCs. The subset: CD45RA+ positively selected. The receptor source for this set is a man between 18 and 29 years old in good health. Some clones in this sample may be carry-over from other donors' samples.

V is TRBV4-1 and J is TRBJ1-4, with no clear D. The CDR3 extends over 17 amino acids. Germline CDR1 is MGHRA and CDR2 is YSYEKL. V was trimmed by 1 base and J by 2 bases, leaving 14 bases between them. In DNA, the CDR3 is TGCGCCAGCAGCCAAGTGGGATGGGGTCTGACTAATGAAAAACTGTTTTTT. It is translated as CASSQVGWGLTNEKLFF.

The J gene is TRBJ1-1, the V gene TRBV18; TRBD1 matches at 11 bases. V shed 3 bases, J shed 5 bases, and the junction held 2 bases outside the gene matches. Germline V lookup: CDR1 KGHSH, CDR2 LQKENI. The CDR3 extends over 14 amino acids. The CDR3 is CASSPDRGPTEAFF. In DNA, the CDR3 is TGTGCCAGCTCACCGGACAGGGGGCCTACTGAAGCTTTCTTT.

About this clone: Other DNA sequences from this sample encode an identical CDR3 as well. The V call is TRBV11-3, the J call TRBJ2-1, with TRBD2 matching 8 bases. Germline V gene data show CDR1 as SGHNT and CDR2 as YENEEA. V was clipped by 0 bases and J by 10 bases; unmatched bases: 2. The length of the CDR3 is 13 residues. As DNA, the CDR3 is TGTGCCAGCAGCTTAGAGGCGGGAGGAGAGCAGTTCTTC. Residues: CASSLEAGGEQFF.

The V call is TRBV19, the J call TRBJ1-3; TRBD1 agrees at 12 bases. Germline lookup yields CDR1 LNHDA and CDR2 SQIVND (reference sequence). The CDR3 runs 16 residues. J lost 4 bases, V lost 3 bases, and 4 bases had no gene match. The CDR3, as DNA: TGTGCCAGTAGTATGGGACAGGGGGCTATCGGAAACACCATATATTTT. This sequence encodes CASSMGQGAIGNTIYF.

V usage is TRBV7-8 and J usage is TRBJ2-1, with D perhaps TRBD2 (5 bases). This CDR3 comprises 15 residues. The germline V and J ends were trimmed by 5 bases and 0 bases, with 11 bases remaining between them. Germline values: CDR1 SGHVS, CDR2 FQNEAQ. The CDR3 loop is CASSQSGSSYNEQFF. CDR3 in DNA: TGTGCCAGCAGCCAGTCGGGGAGCTCCTACAATGAGCAGTTCTTC.

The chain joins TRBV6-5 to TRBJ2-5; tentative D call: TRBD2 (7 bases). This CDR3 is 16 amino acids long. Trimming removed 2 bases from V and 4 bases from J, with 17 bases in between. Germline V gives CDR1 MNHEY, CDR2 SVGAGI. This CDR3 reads CASSYRHLGGGETQYF. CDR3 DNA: TGTGCCAGCAGTTACCGACATTTAGGGGGGGGAGAGACCCAGTACTTC.

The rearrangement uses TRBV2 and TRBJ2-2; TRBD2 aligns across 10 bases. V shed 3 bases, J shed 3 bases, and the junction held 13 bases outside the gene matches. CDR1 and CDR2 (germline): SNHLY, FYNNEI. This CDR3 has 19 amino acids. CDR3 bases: TGTGCCAGCAGTGACCCCCCATCTCAGCGGGAGGGCCACACCGGGGAGCTGTTTTTT. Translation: CASSDPPSQREGHTGELFF.

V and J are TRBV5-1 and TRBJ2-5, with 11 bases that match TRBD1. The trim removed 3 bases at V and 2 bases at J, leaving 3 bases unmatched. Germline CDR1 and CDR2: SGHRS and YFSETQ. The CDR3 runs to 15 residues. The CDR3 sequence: CASSWGDRGQETQYF. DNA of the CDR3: TGCGCCAGCAGCTGGGGGGACAGGGGGCAAGAGACCCAGTACTTC.

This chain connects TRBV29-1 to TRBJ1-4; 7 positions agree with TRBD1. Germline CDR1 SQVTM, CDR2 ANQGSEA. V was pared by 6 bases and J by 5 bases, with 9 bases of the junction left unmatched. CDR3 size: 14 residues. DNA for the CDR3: TGCAGCGTCGGAGGACAGGCTAAAAATGAAAAACTGTTTTTT. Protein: CSVGGQAKNEKLFF.

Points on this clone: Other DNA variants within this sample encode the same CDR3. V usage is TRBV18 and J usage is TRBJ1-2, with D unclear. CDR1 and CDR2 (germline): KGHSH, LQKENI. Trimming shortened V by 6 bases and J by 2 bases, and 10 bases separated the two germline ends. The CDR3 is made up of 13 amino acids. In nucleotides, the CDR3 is TGTGCCAGCTCCCCCGACGCCAACTATGGCTACACCTTC. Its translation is CASSPDANYGYTF.

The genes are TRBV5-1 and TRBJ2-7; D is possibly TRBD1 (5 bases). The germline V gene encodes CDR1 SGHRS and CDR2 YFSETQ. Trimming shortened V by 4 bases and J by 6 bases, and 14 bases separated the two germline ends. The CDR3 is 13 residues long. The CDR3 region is CASSQVETGEQYF. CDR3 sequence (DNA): TGCGCCAGCAGCCAGGTAGAAACAGGCGAGCAGTACTTC.

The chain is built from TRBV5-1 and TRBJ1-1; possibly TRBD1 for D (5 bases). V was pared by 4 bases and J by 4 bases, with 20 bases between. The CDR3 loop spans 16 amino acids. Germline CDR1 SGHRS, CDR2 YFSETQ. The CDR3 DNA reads TGCGCCAGCAGCGGGGGGATCGGCCCCTCCACCACTGAAGCTTTCTTT. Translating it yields CASSGGIGPSTTEAFF. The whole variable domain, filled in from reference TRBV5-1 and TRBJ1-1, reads KAGVTQTPRYLIKTRGQQVTLSCSPISGHRSVSWYQQTPGQGLQFLFEYFSETQRNKGNFPGRFSGRQFSNSRSEMNVSTLELGDSALYLCASSGGIGPSTTEAFFGQGTRLTVV.

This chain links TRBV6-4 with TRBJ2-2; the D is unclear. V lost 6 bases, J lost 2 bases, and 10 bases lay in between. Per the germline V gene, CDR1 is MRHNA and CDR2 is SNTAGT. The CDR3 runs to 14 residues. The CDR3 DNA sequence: TGTGCCAGCAGGCCGGGCCCCAACACCGGGGAGCTGTTTTTT. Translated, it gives CASRPGPNTGELFF.

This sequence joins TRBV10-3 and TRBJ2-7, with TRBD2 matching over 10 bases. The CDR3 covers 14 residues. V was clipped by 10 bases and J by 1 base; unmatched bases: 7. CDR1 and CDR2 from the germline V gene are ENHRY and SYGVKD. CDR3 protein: CATTSGIPSYEQYF. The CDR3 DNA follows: TGTGCCACCACTAGCGGGATCCCTTCCTACGAGCAGTACTTC.

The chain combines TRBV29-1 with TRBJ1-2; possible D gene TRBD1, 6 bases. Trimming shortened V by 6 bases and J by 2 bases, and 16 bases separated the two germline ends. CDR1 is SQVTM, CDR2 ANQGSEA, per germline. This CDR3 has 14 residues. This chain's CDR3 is CSVETQDSNYGYTF. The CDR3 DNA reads TGCAGCGTAGAGACCCAGGACAGCAACTATGGCTACACCTTC. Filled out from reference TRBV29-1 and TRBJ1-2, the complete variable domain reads SAVISQKPSRDICQRGTSLTIQCQVDSQVTMMFWYRQQPGQSLTLIATANQGSEATYESGFVIDKFPISRPNLTFSTLTVSNMSPEDSSIYLCSVETQDSNYGYTFGSGTRLTVV.

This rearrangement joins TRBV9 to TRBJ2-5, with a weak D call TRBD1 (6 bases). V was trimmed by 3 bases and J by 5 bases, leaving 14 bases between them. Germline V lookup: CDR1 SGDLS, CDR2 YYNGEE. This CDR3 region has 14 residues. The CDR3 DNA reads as TGTGCCAGCAGCGAACAGGGCCTCGGGGAGACCCAGTACTTC. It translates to CASSEQGLGETQYF.

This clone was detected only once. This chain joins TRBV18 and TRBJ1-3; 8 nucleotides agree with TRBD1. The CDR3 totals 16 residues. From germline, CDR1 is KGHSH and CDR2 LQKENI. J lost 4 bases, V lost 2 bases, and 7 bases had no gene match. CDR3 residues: CASSPTQGASGNTIYF. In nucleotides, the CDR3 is TGTGCCAGCTCACCAACCCAGGGGGCCTCGGGAAACACCATATATTTT.